What follows are 10 T cell receptor beta chains derived from one specimen sequenced in a study of a mutant IDH1 vaccine in newly diagnosed glioma. Clones were read by immunoSEQ multiplex PCR, and TCRdb kept only the in-frame ones, dropping some. The sample records about 38,000 clones, around 90% being singletons. Sample time point: baseline, week 1 (first vaccination visit). Treatment reported: pre-vaccination baseline after standard-of-care therapy. The source was PBMCs, collected from a glioma patient treated with radiotherapy, temozolomide or both. The receptors were gathered from a man aged 18-30 years with glioma.

This clone was picked up a small number of times. The chain employs TRBV30 and TRBJ1-5; D gene uncertain. Germline CDR1 and CDR2: GTSNPN and SVGIG (reference sequence). The CDR3 extends over 13 amino acids. V lost 0 bases, J lost 3 bases, and 6 bases lay in between. CDR3 sequence: CAWSVGANQPQHF. The CDR3 coding sequence is TGTGCCTGGAGTGTTGGAGCCAATCAGCCCCAGCATTTT.

V gene TRBV15 combines with J gene TRBJ2-3, with D perhaps being TRBD1 or TRBD2 (6 bases each). Trimming cost V 6 bases and J 4 bases, with 17 bases left between them. This CDR3 spans 15 amino acids. The V gene's germline CDR1 is LNHNV and CDR2 YYDKDF (reference sequence). This CDR3 is CATSPRGVEADTQYF. The CDR3 region has the DNA TGTGCCACCAGTCCGAGGGGGGTGGAGGCAGATACGCAGTATTTT.

CDR3 nucleotides: TGTGCCAGCAGTCCCATGGCAGGGGGCTTTGGCTACACCTTC. Its translation is CASSPMAGGFGYTF. The chain joins TRBV27 to TRBJ1-2, with 8 bases fitting TRBD1. Germline CDR1 MNHEY, CDR2 SMNVEV (reference sequence). This CDR3 contains 14 residues. The V gene end was trimmed by 5 bases and the J gene end by 7 bases; junction bases not matched to a gene: 9.

CDR3 sequence reads: CASSLGVSYNEQFF. The CDR3 nucleotides read TGTGCCAGCAGCTTGGGGGTCAGTTATAATGAGCAGTTCTTC. This chain uses TRBV5-5 with TRBJ2-1; D is unclear. CDR3 length equals 14 residues. Trimming shortened V by 0 bases and J by 7 bases, and 11 bases separated the two germline ends. In germline, CDR1 is SGHKS, CDR2 YYEKEE (reference sequence).

The rearrangement uses TRBV7-2 and TRBJ1-1; D remains ambiguous. The CDR3 extends over 16 amino acids. The V end was cut by 8 bases, the J end by 1 base, with 20 bases between. The germline V gene has CDR1 SGHTA and CDR2 FQGNSA. The CDR3 nucleotides are TGTGCCAGCTTCGACCGGGCAGCCCGGGGGAACACTGAAGCTTTCTTT. It yields the protein CASFDRAARGNTEAFF.

This clone was counted a single time. The chain carries TRBV18 and TRBJ2-2; D possibly corresponds to TRBD2 (6 bases). Germline CDR1 reads KGHSH; CDR2 reads LQKENI. This CDR3 has 15 residues. V lost 2 bases, J lost 6 bases, and 13 bases lay in between. DNA for the CDR3: TGTGCCAGCTCACCAATTTCCGGGGGTTCCGGGGAGCTGTTTTTT. It is translated as CASSPISGGSGELFF.

This clone has only one observation. The chain carries TRBV6-1 and TRBJ2-5; D remains unclear. V lost 7 bases and J lost 4, with 4 bases in between. The CDR3 length is 10 residues. The V gene's germline CDR1 is MNHNS and CDR2 SASEGT. The CDR3 nucleotides are TGTGCCAGCACTTTAGAGACCCAGTACTTC. Translation: CASTLETQYF.

This clone was counted once. The chain uses TRBV5-4 and TRBJ2-7; TRBD2 aligns across 10 bases. The ends lost 0 bases at V and 8 bases at J; junction bases unmatched: 5. Germline V lookup: CDR1 SGHNT, CDR2 YYREEE (reference sequence). This CDR3 comprises 14 residues. The CDR3: CASSLDQREGQQYF. The CDR3 coding sequence is TGTGCCAGCAGCTTGGACCAGCGGGAGGGGCAGCAGTACTTC.

This clone was detected only once. This sequence joins TRBV19 and TRBJ1-1, with a possible D match to TRBD1 (6 bases). Trimming cost V 6 bases and J 5 bases, with 16 bases left between them. CDR3 length: 14 residues. Germline assignment: CDR1 LNHDA and CDR2 SQIVND (reference sequence). The CDR3 protein is CASSVQGSGTEAFF. CDR3 nucleotide sequence: TGTGCCAGTAGCGTACAGGGTTCTGGTACTGAAGCTTTCTTT.

This chain connects TRBV25-1 to TRBJ1-3; weak D call: TRBD1 (5 bases). CDR1 is MGHDK, CDR2 SYGVNS, per germline. CDR3 length equals 15 residues. Trimming cost V 1 base and J 11 bases, with 18 bases left between them. The CDR3 spells CASSESRGRVGPIYF. For the CDR3, the DNA is TGTGCCAGCAGTGAATCGCGGGGCCGGGTAGGACCCATATATTTT.